A single T cell receptor (beta chain) is shown here with its context. The data belong to a study of human versus mouse CDR3 diversity and MHC coevolution. As for the study in general: Valid reads per sample ranged from roughly 0.6 x 10^7 to 1.6 x 10^7.

V gave up 4 bases and J gave up 1 base; unmatched junction bases: 4. The germline V gene encodes CDR1 SGHRS and CDR2 YFSETQ. The CDR3 length is 14 residues. This table comes from immunoSEQ multiplex PCR, and its TCRdb copy is limited to in-frame clones, with some not included. This table holds over 60,000 clones, just under 95% found once. The source material was naive CD4+ T cells from blood. Subset denoted: CD45RO-negative CD62L-positive naive CD4 T cells. V and J are TRBV5-1 and TRBJ2-5; TRBD1 aligns across 7 bases. The receptor was derived from a person aged 25 to 75 in good health. The CDR3 DNA reads TGCGCCAGCAGCCTCGGGACAGCCCAAGAGACCCAGTACTTC. Protein: CASSLGTAQETQYF.